There are a few counts of the clone carrying this T cell receptor (beta chain). What it recognizes is unknown. V dropped 3 bases and J dropped 5 bases, with 5 bases sitting between them. Looked up from germline, CDR1 is SGHTA and CDR2 is FQGNSA. The CDR3 extends over 11 amino acids. The data belong to a study of CD8 T cells in ankylosing spondylitis. Overall study findings and caveats: Previously reported in reactive arthritis synovial fluid and blood were some of the motif variants. Ankylosing spondylitis blood seemed to carry a telltale TCR beta motif made of fewer than ten highly homologous variants. Significant enrichment of disease-linked clones was reported in matched ankylosing spondylitis synovial fluid.

Molecular-barcoded quantitative 5'-RACE produced these TCR beta libraries. TCRdb re-called the 5' RACE reads through MiXCR, storing one row per CDR3 protein. The data hold 350,000 or so distinct CDR3 sequences, with roughly 10% observed a single time. The sequenced sample consisted of blood, either unsorted or a sorted T cell fraction (not recorded which). The rearrangement joins TRBV7-2 to TRBJ2-7; no definite D call. This sequence was found in a female donor with ankylosing spondylitis or in good health (not recorded which). CDR3 amino acids: CASSFRHEQYF. CDR3 bases: TGTGCCAGCAGCTTCCGGCACGAGCAGTACTTC. Full variable domain (remainder filled in from reference TRBV7-2 and TRBJ2-7): GAGVSQSPSNKVTEKGKDVELRCDPISGHTALYWYRQSLGQGLEFLIYFQGNSAPDKSGLPSDRFSAERTGGSVSTLTIQRTQQEDSAVYLCASSFRHEQYFGPGTRLTVT.